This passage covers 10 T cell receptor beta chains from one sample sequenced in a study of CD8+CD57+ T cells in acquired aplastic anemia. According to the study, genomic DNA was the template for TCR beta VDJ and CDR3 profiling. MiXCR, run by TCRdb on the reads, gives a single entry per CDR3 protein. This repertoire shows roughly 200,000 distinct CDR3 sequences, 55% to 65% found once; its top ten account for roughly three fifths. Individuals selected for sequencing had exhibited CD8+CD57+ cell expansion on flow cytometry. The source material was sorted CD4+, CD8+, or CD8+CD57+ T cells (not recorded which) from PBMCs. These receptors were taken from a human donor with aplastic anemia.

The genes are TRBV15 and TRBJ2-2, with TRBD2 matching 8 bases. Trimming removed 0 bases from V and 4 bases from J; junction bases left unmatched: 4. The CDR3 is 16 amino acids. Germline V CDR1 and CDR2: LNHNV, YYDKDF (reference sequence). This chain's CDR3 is CATSREGTSGTGELFF. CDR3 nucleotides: TGTGCCACCAGCAGAGAAGGGACTAGTGGCACCGGGGAGCTGTTTTTT.

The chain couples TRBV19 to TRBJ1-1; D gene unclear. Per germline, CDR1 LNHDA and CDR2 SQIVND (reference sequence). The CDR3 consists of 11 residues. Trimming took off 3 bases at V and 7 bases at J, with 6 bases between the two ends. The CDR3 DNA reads TGTGCCAGTAGTATGGCAGGTGAAGCTTTCTTT. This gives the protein CASSMAGEAFF.

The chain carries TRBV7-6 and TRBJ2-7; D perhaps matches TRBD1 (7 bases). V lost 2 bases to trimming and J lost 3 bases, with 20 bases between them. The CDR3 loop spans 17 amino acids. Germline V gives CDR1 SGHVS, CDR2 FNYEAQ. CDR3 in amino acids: CASSLLVSGGLGYEQYF. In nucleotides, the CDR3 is TGTGCCAGCAGCTTATTGGTGTCAGGGGGGTTAGGCTACGAGCAGTACTTC. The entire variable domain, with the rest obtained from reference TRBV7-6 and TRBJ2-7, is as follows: GAGVSQSPRYKVTKRGQDVALRCDPISGHVSLYWYRQALGQGPEFLTYFNYEAQQDKSGLPNDRFSAERPEGSISTLTIQRTEQRDSAMYRCASSLLVSGGLGYEQYFGPGTRLTVT.

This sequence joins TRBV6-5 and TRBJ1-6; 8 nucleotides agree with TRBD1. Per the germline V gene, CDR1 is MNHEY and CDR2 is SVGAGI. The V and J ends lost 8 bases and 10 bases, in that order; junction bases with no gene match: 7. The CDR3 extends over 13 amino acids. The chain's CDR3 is CASHRTGQSPLHF. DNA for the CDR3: TGTGCCAGCCACCGGACAGGGCAGTCACCCCTCCACTTT.

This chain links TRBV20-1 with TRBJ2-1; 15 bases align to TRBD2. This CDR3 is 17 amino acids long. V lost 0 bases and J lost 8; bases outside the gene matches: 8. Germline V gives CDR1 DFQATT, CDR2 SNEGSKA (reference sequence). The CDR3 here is CSARERTSGGDYDEQFF. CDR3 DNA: TGCAGTGCTAGAGAGAGGACTAGCGGGGGGGATTACGATGAGCAGTTCTTC.

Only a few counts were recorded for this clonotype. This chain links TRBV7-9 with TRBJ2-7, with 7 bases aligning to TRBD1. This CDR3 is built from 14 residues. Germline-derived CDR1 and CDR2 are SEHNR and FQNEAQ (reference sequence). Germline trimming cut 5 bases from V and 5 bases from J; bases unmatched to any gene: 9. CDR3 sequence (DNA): TGTGCCAGCAGCGCGACAGGGTTTTTAGACGAGCAGTACTTC. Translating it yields CASSATGFLDEQYF.

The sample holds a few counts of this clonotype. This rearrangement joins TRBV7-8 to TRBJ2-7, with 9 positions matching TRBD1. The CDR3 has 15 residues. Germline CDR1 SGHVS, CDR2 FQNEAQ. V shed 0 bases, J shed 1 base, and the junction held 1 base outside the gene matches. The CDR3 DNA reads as TGTGCCAGCAGCTTAGCCGGGACAGGGTCCTACGAGCAGTACTTC. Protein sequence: CASSLAGTGSYEQYF.

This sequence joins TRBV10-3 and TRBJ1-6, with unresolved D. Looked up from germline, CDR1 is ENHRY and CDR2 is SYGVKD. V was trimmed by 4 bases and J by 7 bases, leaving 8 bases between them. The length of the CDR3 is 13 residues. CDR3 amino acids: CAISGTANSPLHF. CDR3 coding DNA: TGTGCCATCAGTGGGACGGCGAATTCACCCCTCCACTTT.

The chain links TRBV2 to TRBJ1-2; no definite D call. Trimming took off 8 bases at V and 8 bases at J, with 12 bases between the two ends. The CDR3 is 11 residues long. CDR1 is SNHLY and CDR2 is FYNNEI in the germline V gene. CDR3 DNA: TGTGCCAGCTCATGGATGAGCGGCTACACCTTC. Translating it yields CASSWMSGYTF.

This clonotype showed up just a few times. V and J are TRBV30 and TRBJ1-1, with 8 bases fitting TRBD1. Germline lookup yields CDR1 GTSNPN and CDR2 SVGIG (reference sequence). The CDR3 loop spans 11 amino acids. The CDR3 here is CAGRQGTEAFF. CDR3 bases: TGTGCAGGTCGACAGGGGACTGAAGCTTTCTTT. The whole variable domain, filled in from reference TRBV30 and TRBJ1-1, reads SQTIHQWPATLVQPVGSPLSLECTVEGTSNPNLYWYRQAAGRGLQLLFYSVGIGQISSEVPQNLSASRPQDRQFILSSKKLLLSDSGFYLCAGRQGTEAFFGQGTRLTVV.